This T cell receptor beta chain was profiled in a study of human T cells and chemical hapten exposure. As for the study in general: Minor volume differences among pooled libraries chiefly drove per-sample TCR yield variation. General study results and limits: The number of TCRs over 1 in 1000 frequency stayed unchanged after DPC.

It was the library that attached unique molecular identifiers to individual cDNA molecules. In the original analysis: The number of TCRs in each sample had a median of 95,638 and spanned about 23,224 to 690,600. TCRdb reprocessed the reads with MiXCR, giving one entry per CDR3 protein. Clone size and V and J calls follow TCRdb, not the original study. The table lists fewer than 150,000 distinct CDR3 sequences, 8.5% to 9% of them singletons. The authors extracted total RNA from unfractionated whole blood. The CDR3 is 17 residues long. Germline-derived CDR1 and CDR2 are SGHRS and YFSETQ. The trim removed 4 bases at V and 0 bases at J, leaving 7 bases unmatched. This clonotype was counted many times. Its antigen is not identified.

The chain carries TRBV5-1 and TRBJ2-6; 7 bases agree with TRBD1. The clonotype was recovered from a human donor in good health. Some clones in this sample may be carry-over from other donors' samples. Sequenced material: whole blood. The CDR3 coding sequence is TGCGCCAGCAGCCCGAGCAGGGGGTCCTCTGGGGCCAACGTCCTGACTTTC. It specifies CASSPSRGSSGANVLTF.